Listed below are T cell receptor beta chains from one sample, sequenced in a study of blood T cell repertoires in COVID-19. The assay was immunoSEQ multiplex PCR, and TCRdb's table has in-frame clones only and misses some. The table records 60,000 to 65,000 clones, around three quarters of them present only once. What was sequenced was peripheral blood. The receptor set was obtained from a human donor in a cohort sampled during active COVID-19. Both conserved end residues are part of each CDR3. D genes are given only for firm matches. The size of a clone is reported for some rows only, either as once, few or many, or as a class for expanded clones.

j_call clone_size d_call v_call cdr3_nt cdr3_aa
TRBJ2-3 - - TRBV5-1 TGCGCCAGCTACGAAGCAGGTTGGGCAGATACGCAGTATTTT CASYEAGWADTQYF
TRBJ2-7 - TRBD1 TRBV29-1 TGCAGCGTTGAAGATAGACGGGACAGGGGCTACGAGCAGTACTTC CSVEDRRDRGYEQYF
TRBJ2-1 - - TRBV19 TGTGCCAGTAGTGATACTGCGAGCTCCTACAATGAGCAGTTCTTC CASSDTASSYNEQFF
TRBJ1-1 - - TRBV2 TGTGCCAGCAGTGAAGTGGGAGGGATCGGGAACACTGAAGCTTTCTTT CASSEVGGIGNTEAFF
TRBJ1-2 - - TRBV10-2 TGCGCCAGCAGGGTGGGAGTGGGTAACTATGGCTACACCTTC CASRVGVGNYGYTF
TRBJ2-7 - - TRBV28 TGTGCCAGCAGTTCATCGACAGGATACTCCTACGAGCAGTACTTC CASSSSTGYSYEQYF
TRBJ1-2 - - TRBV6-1 TGTGCCAGCAGTGAAGTACTCCCCGACACCTTC CASSEVLPDTF
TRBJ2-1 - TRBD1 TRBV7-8 TGTGCCAGCAGTTCAGGACAGGGGGCGGGGGATGAGCAGTTCTTC CASSSGQGAGDEQFF
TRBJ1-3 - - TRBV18 TGTGCCAGCTCACTTCGGGACTCTGGAAACACCATATATTTT CASSLRDSGNTIYF
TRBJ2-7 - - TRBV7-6 TGTGCCAGCAGCTTAGAGCGGTACTACGAGCAGTACTTC CASSLERYYEQYF
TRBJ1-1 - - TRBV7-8 TGTGCCAGCAGCTTAGGGGGGGGTACCGTGAACACTGAAGCTTTCTTT CASSLGGGTVNTEAFF
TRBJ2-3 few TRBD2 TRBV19 TGTGCCAGTAGTAGAAGACTAGCGGGGGCCGGTACAGATACGCAGTATTTT CASSRRLAGAGTDTQYF
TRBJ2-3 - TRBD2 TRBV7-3 TGTGCCAGCAGCTTAGCCGGGGGGGCAGATACGCAGTATTTT CASSLAGGADTQYF
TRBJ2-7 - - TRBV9 TGTGCCAGCAGCTCGCCCGGACGGGAGATCTACGAGCAGTACTTC CASSSPGREIYEQYF
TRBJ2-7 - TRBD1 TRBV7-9 TGTGCCAGCAGCTGGGACAGGCGAAGCTCCTACGAGCAGTACTTC CASSWDRRSSYEQYF
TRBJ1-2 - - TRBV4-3 TGCGCCAGCAGCCAGAGCGGTGTCGCGGGCTACACCTTC CASSQSGVAGYTF
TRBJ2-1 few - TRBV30 TGTGCCTGGAGTGGGGCCGTGAACAATGAGCAGTTCTTC CAWSGAVNNEQFF
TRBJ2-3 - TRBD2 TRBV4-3 TGCGCCAGCAGCCAAGATGGGGCTAGCGGGGGGGCAGATACGCAGTATTTT CASSQDGASGGADTQYF
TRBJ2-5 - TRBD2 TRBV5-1 TGCGCCAGCAGCCCCAGCGGGGTCCAAGAGACCCAGTACTTC CASSPSGVQETQYF
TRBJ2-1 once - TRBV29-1 TGCAGCGTAGGAACAGCCGCTGAGCAGTTCTTC CSVGTAAEQFF
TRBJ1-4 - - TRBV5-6 TGTGCCAGCAGCCCGACCGGGGGTGCAACTAATGAAAAACTGTTTTTT CASSPTGGATNEKLFF
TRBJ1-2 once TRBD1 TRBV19 TGTGCCAGCGAGCTGAACAGGGGCCACTATGGCTACACCTTC CASELNRGHYGYTF
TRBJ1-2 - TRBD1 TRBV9 TGTGCCAGCAGCCCAGCGATGACAGGGATTAACTATGGCTACACCTTC CASSPAMTGINYGYTF
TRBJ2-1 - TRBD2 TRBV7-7 TGTGCTAGCAGCTTAGAACTAGCGGGGGGCCTGAGCTCCTACAATGAGCAGTTCTTC CASSLELAGGLSSYNEQFF
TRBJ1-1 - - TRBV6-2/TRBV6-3 TGTGCCAGCAGTTATACAGAGAACACTGAAGCTTTCTTT CASSYTENTEAFF
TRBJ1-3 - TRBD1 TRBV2 TGTGCCAGCAGTTGGGACAGGGCTGCTGGAAACACCATATATTTT CASSWDRAAGNTIYF
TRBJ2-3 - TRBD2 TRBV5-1 TGCGCCAGCAGCTTGGCTAGCGGGGGTGCCACAGATACGCAGTATTTT CASSLASGGATDTQYF
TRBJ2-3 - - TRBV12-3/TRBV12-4 TGTGCCAGCAGTGGGGGGTTGGATACGCAGTATTTT CASSGGLDTQYF
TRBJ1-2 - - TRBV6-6 TGTGCCAGCAGTTCTCGACAGCAGATTTATGGCTACACCTTC CASSSRQQIYGYTF
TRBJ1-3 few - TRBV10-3 TGTGCCATCAGGGGGGACACCAGCTCTGGAAACACCATATATTTT CAIRGDTSSGNTIYF
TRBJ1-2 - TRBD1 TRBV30 TGTGCCTCCCCCCCGGCCGGAGGGGGCGATGGCTACACCTTC CASPPAGGGDGYTF
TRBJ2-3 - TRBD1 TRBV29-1 TGCAGCGCTACACTCAACAGGGGTACGTTGAATACGCAGTATTTT CSATLNRGTLNTQYF
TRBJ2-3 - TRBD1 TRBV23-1 TGCGCCAACGCGCCGGACAGGGGGCAAGATACGCAGTATTTT CANAPDRGQDTQYF
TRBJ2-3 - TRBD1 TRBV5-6 TGTGCCAGCAGCTTTGGGGACAGGGGGGCGCATACGCAGTATTTT CASSFGDRGAHTQYF
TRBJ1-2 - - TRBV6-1 TGTGCCAGCAGTGAATTTACAGGGATTCCCTCTGGCTACACCTTC CASSEFTGIPSGYTF
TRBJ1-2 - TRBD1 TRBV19 TGTGCCAGTAGCTCGCAGGGGGCGGAGAATGGCTACACCTTC CASSSQGAENGYTF
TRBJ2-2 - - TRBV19 TGTGCCACCACGAAGACAGGAGCGAACACCGGGGAGCTGTTTTTT CATTKTGANTGELFF
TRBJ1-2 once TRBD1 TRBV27 TGTGCCAGCAGTTGGGCCGGGACAGGGAATTATGGCTACACCTTC CASSWAGTGNYGYTF
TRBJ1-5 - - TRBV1 TGCACCAGCAGCCAAGATCTCAGGTGCCACAAAAATAGCAATCAGCCCCAGCATTTT CTSSQDLRCHKNSNQPQHF
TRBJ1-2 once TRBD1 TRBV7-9 TGTGCCAGCAGCTTAAGGCAGGGGGCCGATGGCTACACCTTC CASSLRQGADGYTF
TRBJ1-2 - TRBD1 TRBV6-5 TGTGCCACCAAGGGGGGACAGACCTATGGCTACACCTTC CATKGGQTYGYTF
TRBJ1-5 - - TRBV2 TGTGCCAGCAGTAAGGGGAATAGTCAGCCCCAGCATTTT CASSKGNSQPQHF
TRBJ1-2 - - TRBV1 TGCACCAGCAGCCAAGCCCAGGAAACGGGGGGCGGAGGCTACACCTTC CTSSQAQETGGGGYTF
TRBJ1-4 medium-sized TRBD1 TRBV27 TGTGCCAGCAGTCCGCTCGTCGACAGGGTTGATGAAAAACTGTTTTTT CASSPLVDRVDEKLFF
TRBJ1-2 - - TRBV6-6 TGTGCCAGCAGTTACCGGACCGGGAATACTAACTATGGCTACACCTTC CASSYRTGNTNYGYTF
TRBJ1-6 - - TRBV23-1 TGCGCCAGCCCCTTTTGGCGGTGCTATAATTCACCCCTCCACTTT CASPFWRCYNSPLHF
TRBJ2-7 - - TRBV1 TGCACCAGCCACAGCAATGGCCGAGCTGGGGGGACTTCGGGTGAGCAGTACTTC CTSHSNGRAGGTSGEQYF
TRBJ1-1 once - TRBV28 TGTGCCAGCGCGGGGGGCGCCGACACTGAAGCTTTCTTT CASAGGADTEAFF
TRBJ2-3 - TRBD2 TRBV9 TGTGCCAGCAGCGTGAGGCTAGCGGGGAGAGATACGCAGTATTTT CASSVRLAGRDTQYF
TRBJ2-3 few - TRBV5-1 TGCGCCAGCAGCTTGTCCGGGTTTTCTGGCACAGATACGCAGTATTTT CASSLSGFSGTDTQYF
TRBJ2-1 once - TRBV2 TGTGCCAGCAGAGGGGATAGTTATGAGCAGTTCTTC CASRGDSYEQFF
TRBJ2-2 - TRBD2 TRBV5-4 TGTGCCAGCAGCTGGGCTAGCGGGGGAAACACCGGGGAGCTGTTTTTT CASSWASGGNTGELFF
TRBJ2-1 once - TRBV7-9 TGTGCCAGCAAGAGGCCGAGACACAATGAGCAGTTCTTC CASKRPRHNEQFF
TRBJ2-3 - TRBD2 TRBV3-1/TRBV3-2 TGTGCCAGCAGCCCCATTCAACTAGCGGGTGGCACAGATACGCAGTATTTT CASSPIQLAGGTDTQYF
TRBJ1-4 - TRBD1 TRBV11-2 TGTGCCAGCAGCCCCAGGACAGGGAATAATGAAAAACTGTTTTTT CASSPRTGNNEKLFF
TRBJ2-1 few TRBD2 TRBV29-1 TGCAGCGTTGACCTAGCGGGGGGCTCCTACAATGAGCAGTTCTTC CSVDLAGGSYNEQFF
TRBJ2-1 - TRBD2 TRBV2 TGTGCCAGCAGTGCCGGGCGAGCGGGGGGCTACAATGAGCAGTTCTTC CASSAGRAGGYNEQFF
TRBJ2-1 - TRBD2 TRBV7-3 TGTGCCAGCAGTACCTTAGCGGGGGGGCTAGTTGAGCAGTTCTTC CASSTLAGGLVEQFF